A single sample is the source of the 17 T cell receptor beta chains below, sequenced in a study of blood T cell repertoires in COVID-19. Generated by immunoSEQ multiplex PCR, the TCRdb table keeps only in-frame clones and is missing some. The profile shows 150,000 to 200,000 clones, around 79% of them singletons. The sample taken for sequencing was PBMCs or T cells enriched from blood (not recorded which). These receptors all come from a man aged 50-60 years who had recovered from COVID-19.

The V and J genes are TRBV5-4 and TRBJ1-3; 7 nucleotides agree with TRBD1. The J segment lost 0 bases and the V segment lost 4 bases, leaving 10 bases of the junction unmatched. The CDR3 contains 17 residues. Germline V gene data show CDR1 as SGHNT and CDR2 as YYREEE (reference sequence). CDR3 in amino acids: CASSRGTAAPSGNTIYF. For the CDR3, the DNA is TGTGCCAGCAGCAGAGGGACAGCGGCGCCCTCTGGAAACACCATATATTTT.

This clone was found a few times. The chain couples TRBV19 to TRBJ1-4; 8 bases match TRBD1. The CDR3 consists of 17 residues. Germline CDR1 is LNHDA and CDR2 is SQIVND (reference sequence). V shed 7 bases, J shed 2 bases, and the junction held 12 bases outside the gene matches. The CDR3 spells CASTDRGDIFTNEKLFF. The CDR3 coding sequence is TGTGCCAGTACCGACAGGGGAGATATCTTTACTAATGAAAAACTGTTTTTT.

This chain connects TRBV27 to TRBJ2-3; 9 bases align to TRBD2. Trimming cost V 6 bases and J 4 bases; bases outside gene matches: 11. The germline CDR1 and CDR2 sequences are MNHEY and SMNVEV (reference sequence). The length of the CDR3 is 16 residues. CDR3 bases: TGTGCCAGCAGCCCCGCCCGGCGGGGGGGCCCAGATACGCAGTATTTT. Its protein product is CASSPARRGGPDTQYF.

This rearrangement joins TRBV20-1 to TRBJ2-1; the D is unclear. Trimming cost V 3 bases and J 0 bases, with 9 bases left between them. Germline V CDR1 and CDR2: DFQATT, SNEGSKA (reference sequence). This CDR3 has 14 residues. DNA for the CDR3: TGCAGTGCTAGTGAGAGCGCCTCCTACAATGAGCAGTTCTTC. As protein: CSASESASYNEQFF.

V usage is TRBV28 and J usage is TRBJ2-7, with 9 bases identical to TRBD1. The CDR3 extends over 14 amino acids. With 6 bases clipped from V and 2 bases from J, the junction kept 5 bases outside the gene matches. Germline V lookup: CDR1 MDHEN, CDR2 SYDVKM. CDR3 bases: TGTGCCAGCAGCCCGACAGGGGGGACCTACGAGCAGTACTTC. Translated, it gives CASSPTGGTYEQYF.

The rearrangement links TRBV5-4 to TRBJ2-7, with unresolved D. The CDR3 extends over 14 amino acids. Per the germline V gene, CDR1 is SGHNT and CDR2 is YYREEE (reference sequence). With 3 bases removed from V and 4 bases from J, the gap between germline ends came to 14 bases. CDR3 bases: TGTGCCAGCAGCTCAGTGGAAGGAGCATACGAGCAGTACTTC. This codes for CASSSVEGAYEQYF.

In this sample, this clone turned up a few times. This chain uses TRBV24-1 with TRBJ1-3, with TRBD1 as a possible D gene (6 bases). CDR1 KGHDR and CDR2 SFDVKD come from the germline V gene. The V end was cut by 9 bases, the J end by 0 bases, with 11 bases between. The CDR3 consists of 14 residues. The CDR3 protein is CATEGGDSGNTIYF. CDR3 sequence (DNA): TGTGCCACCGAAGGGGGGGACTCTGGAAACACCATATATTTT.

The rearrangement links TRBV7-3 to TRBJ2-2; D perhaps matches TRBD2 (6 bases). Germline assignment: CDR1 SGHTA and CDR2 FQGTGA. This CDR3 has 16 amino acids. The germline V and J ends were trimmed by 0 bases and 8 bases, with 16 bases remaining between them. DNA for the CDR3: TGTGCCAGCAGCTTAACCCCCGGCGGAGGGTTTGGGGAGCTGTTTTTT. It translates to CASSLTPGGGFGELFF.

This chain links TRBV6-1 with TRBJ2-7; possibly TRBD2 for D (6 bases). The ends were cut back, 6 bases at V and 6 bases at J, with 21 bases in the middle. Germline loops: CDR1 MNHNS, CDR2 SASEGT. The CDR3 length is 15 residues. The CDR3 here is CASRRSGPKSGEQYF. The CDR3 region has the DNA TGTGCCAGCAGGAGAAGCGGGCCCAAATCGGGCGAGCAGTACTTC.

The chain employs TRBV15 and TRBJ1-2; D uncertain. Trimming cost V 5 bases and J 8 bases, with 15 bases left between them. The CDR3 is 13 amino acids. CDR1 and CDR2 (germline): LNHNV, YYDKDF (reference sequence). In nucleotides, the CDR3 is TGTGCCACCAGCCCCGAGCGAGGGTGGGGCTACACCTTC. Protein sequence: CATSPERGWGYTF.

The chain is built from TRBV5-8 and TRBJ2-5; 12 bases map to TRBD2. The V and J ends lost 3 bases and 3 bases, in that order; junction bases with no gene match: 6. CDR1 and CDR2 from the germline V gene are SGHTS and YDEGEE. The CDR3 consists of 16 residues. The CDR3 sequence is CASSSGLAGTKETQYF. The CDR3, as DNA: TGTGCCAGCAGCTCCGGACTAGCGGGGACCAAAGAGACCCAGTACTTC.

This clone was seen a few times. The rearrangement joins TRBV4-1 to TRBJ1-4; a possible D gene is TRBD1 (6 bases). The CDR3 is made up of 16 amino acids. Trimming took off 1 base at V and 8 bases at J, with 17 bases between the two ends. Germline V gives CDR1 MGHRA, CDR2 YSYEKL. The CDR3, as DNA: TGCGCCAGCAGCCAAGTCTCCGGACAGTCAGGGGAAAAACTGTTTTTT. This encodes CASSQVSGQSGEKLFF.

The V call is TRBV28, the J call TRBJ1-1; 8 bases map to TRBD1. CDR3 length: 16 amino acids. From germline, CDR1 is MDHEN and CDR2 SYDVKM. Germline trimming cut 3 bases from V and 3 bases from J; bases unmatched to any gene: 9. CDR3 coding DNA: TGTGCCAGCAGTTTTTCGGACAGGGCGGTTTACACTGAAGCTTTCTTT. This translates into CASSFSDRAVYTEAFF.

The chain is built from TRBV18 and TRBJ2-1, with 8 positions matching TRBD1. The CDR3 covers 13 residues. With 2 bases clipped from V and 12 bases from J, the junction kept 6 bases outside the gene matches. The germline gives CDR1 KGHSH, CDR2 LQKENI. CDR3 DNA: TGTGCCAGCTCACCAGGGACAGGAGGAGGGCAGTTCTTC. Protein product: CASSPGTGGGQFF.

This chain links TRBV5-4 with TRBJ2-3, with D possibly TRBD2 on 5 matching bases. There are 14 residues in the CDR3. Per the germline V gene, CDR1 is SGHNT and CDR2 is YYREEE (reference sequence). V was cut by 0 bases and J by 5 bases, with 10 bases left in between. In DNA form, the CDR3 reads TGTGCCAGCAGCTTGGGTCGGGATAGAGATACGCAGTATTTT. Amino acid sequence: CASSLGRDRDTQYF. The full variable domain, in which reference TRBV5-4 and TRBJ2-3 provide the parts outside the CDR3, is ETGVTQSPTHLIKTRGQQVTLRCSSQSGHNTVSWYQQALGQGPQFIFQYYREEENGRGNFPPRFSGLQFPNYSSELNVNALELDDSALYLCASSLGRDRDTQYFGPGTRLTVL.

This chain joins TRBV5-1 and TRBJ2-7; 9 bases agree with TRBD2. J was trimmed by 3 bases and V by 4 bases; bases with no gene match: 11. The CDR3 contains 16 residues. The germline V gene encodes CDR1 SGHRS and CDR2 YFSETQ. CDR3 in DNA: TGCGCCAGCAGCCGGGGGTTAGCGGGGGCGGACTACGAGCAGTACTTC. Encoded protein: CASSRGLAGADYEQYF.

This sequence joins TRBV6-5 and TRBJ2-3; a possible D gene is TRBD2 (5 bases). The germline gives CDR1 MNHEY, CDR2 SVGAGI. CDR3 length: 15 amino acids. Trimming shortened V by 4 bases and J by 3 bases, and 14 bases separated the two germline ends. The CDR3, as DNA: TGTGCCAGCAGTTCAACTAGGATCTTTACAGATACGCAGTATTTT. Its protein is CASSSTRIFTDTQYF.